This TCR beta chain was found in a study of shared clonotypes between healthy human individuals. Overall study: Aged 18 to 49, the donors were a couple of women and a few men. Per-donor plates numbered three CD4 naive, three CD4 memory, two CD8 naive and one CD8 memory. Study-wide results and caveats: The represented genetic and exposure-history diversity was limited by the small number of donors.

The V end lost 4 bases, the J end lost 6 bases, and 18 bases lay between the germline ends. Germline-derived CDR1 and CDR2 are SGHRS and YFSETQ. The CDR3 runs to 15 residues. As concerns this clone: Its specificity is not known.

The authors distributed each subset's genomic DNA evenly over several immunoSEQ plates. The repertoire was sequenced with immunoSEQ multiplex PCR; TCRdb's copy has only in-frame clones and lacks some. The sample includes hundreds of thousands of clones, around two thirds of them seen just once. The clonotype comes from a woman under 40 in good health. Material for sequencing was memory CD4+ T cells sorted from blood. Subset indicated: CD45RA-negative fraction. This chain connects TRBV5-1 to TRBJ2-3; D ambiguous. The CDR3 sequence: CASSEILGSADTQYF. CDR3 coding DNA: TGCGCCAGCAGCGAAATCCTAGGATCCGCGGATACGCAGTATTTT.